One and the same sample provided the 25 T cell receptor beta chains below, sequenced in a study of beta chain features in type 1 diabetes. Every bit of the isolated RNA underwent reverse transcription, so sequencing read expressed TCRB transcripts. The protocol was immunoSEQ multiplex PCR, while the TCRdb copy is restricted to in-frame clones and leaves out a portion. The data contain some 500,000 clones, about an eighth of them singletons. The specimen sequenced was naive CD4+ T cells from blood. The receptors were sampled from a woman aged 18 to 35 in good health.

The sample holds a few counts of this clone. The chain recombines TRBV7-2 with TRBJ2-5; 10 nucleotides agree with TRBD2. Germline loops: CDR1 SGHTA, CDR2 FQGNSA. The CDR3 extends over 15 amino acids. J was trimmed by 2 bases and V by 8 bases; bases with no gene match: 8. This CDR3 reads CASGRAGGIQETQYF. CDR3 nucleotide sequence: TGTGCCAGCGGCCGAGCGGGAGGGATACAAGAGACCCAGTACTTC.

The rearrangement joins TRBV4-1 to TRBJ2-3; D could derive from TRBD1 or TRBD2 (5 bases each). Germline lookup yields CDR1 MGHRA and CDR2 YSYEKL. The CDR3 spans 15 residues. Trimming removed 0 bases at V and 14 bases at J, with 21 bases between. The CDR3 DNA reads TGCGCCAGCAGCCAAGAGGGGAGCGTTCAGGGATCCCGGTATTTT. Protein: CASSQEGSVQGSRYF.

This clone turned up a few times. The chain joins TRBV30 to TRBJ1-5; TRBD1 matches 8 bases. The trim removed 0 bases at V and 5 bases at J, leaving 9 bases unmatched. The CDR3 is made up of 16 amino acids. The germline V gene encodes CDR1 GTSNPN and CDR2 SVGIG (reference sequence). The CDR3 protein is CAWSVRQGTIHQPQHF. CDR3 DNA sequence: TGTGCCTGGAGTGTACGACAGGGGACCATCCATCAGCCCCAGCATTTT.

This clone was picked up a small number of times. The chain joins TRBV4-2 to TRBJ1-5; the D is unclear. CDR1 is LGHNA and CDR2 is YNFKEQ in the germline V gene. Trimming left V 0 bases short and J 4 bases short, with 7 bases between. The length of the CDR3 is 14 residues. The CDR3 region has the DNA TGTGCCAGCAGCCAAGAGATAAGAAATCAGCCCCAGCATTTT. This encodes CASSQEIRNQPQHF.

The chain joins TRBV9 to TRBJ1-2, with D possibly matching TRBD1 (5 bases). Germline V gene sequence: CDR1 SGDLS, CDR2 YYNGEE. The CDR3 sequence is 14 residues long. V was trimmed by 4 bases and J by 8 bases, leaving 18 bases between them. CDR3 sequence reads: CASSPRPRDGGYTF. For the CDR3, the DNA is TGTGCCAGCAGCCCACGACCCCGGGACGGGGGCTACACCTTC.

This clone has just a few counts. This chain connects TRBV19 to TRBJ2-3, with unresolved D. V gave up 10 bases and J gave up 1 base, with 12 bases separating them. Per germline, CDR1 LNHDA and CDR2 SQIVND (reference sequence). The CDR3 has 13 amino acids. CDR3 protein: CAIRSTGTDTQYF. The CDR3 DNA follows: TGTGCCATACGTAGTACGGGCACAGATACGCAGTATTTT.

The genes are TRBV6-6 and TRBJ2-7; 8 bases are a match to TRBD1. CDR1 and CDR2 (germline): MNHNY, SVGAGI (reference sequence). The CDR3 has 16 residues. The V gene end was trimmed by 2 bases and the J gene end by 0 bases; junction bases not matched to a gene: 6. The CDR3 loop reads CASSYPDRGVSYEQYF. DNA of the CDR3: TGTGCCAGCAGTTACCCCGACAGGGGTGTCTCCTACGAGCAGTACTTC.

This clone appeared a few times. This sequence joins TRBV29-1 and TRBJ2-1, with D possibly being TRBD1 (5 bases). V was pared by 4 bases and J by 6 bases, with 13 bases between. The CDR3 is 13 amino acids. CDR1 is SQVTM and CDR2 is ANQGSEA in the germline V gene. CDR3 in amino acids: CSVGQPTTNEQFF. CDR3 in DNA: TGCAGCGTTGGACAGCCAACTACCAATGAGCAGTTCTTC.

This clone was counted only a few times. The chain couples TRBV25-1 to TRBJ2-1; D gene uncertain. The germline CDR1 and CDR2 sequences are MGHDK and SYGVNS. The CDR3 contains 14 residues. V lost 2 bases and J 8 bases, leaving 13 bases between the germline ends. CDR3 bases: TGTGCCAGCAGTGAACTGGGTGGTGGGTATGAGCAGTTCTTC. It translates to CASSELGGGYEQFF.

This clone came up a few times. The rearrangement uses TRBV10-3 and TRBJ2-3, with 11 bases lining up with TRBD2. The CDR3 totals 17 residues. J was trimmed by 2 bases and V by 4 bases; bases with no gene match: 8. CDR1 is ENHRY, CDR2 SYGVKD, per germline. The CDR3 DNA sequence: TGTGCCATCAGTGGGGAAATGACTAGCGGGGACACAGATACGCAGTATTTT. This sequence encodes CAISGEMTSGDTDTQYF.

The gene calls are TRBV27 and TRBJ2-1; 16 nucleotides match TRBD2. The length of the CDR3 is 16 residues. The V segment lost 1 base and the J segment 9 bases; nucleotides outside the gene matches: 3. CDR1 MNHEY and CDR2 SMNVEV come from the germline V gene (reference sequence). This chain's CDR3 is CASSLLGLAGGPEQFF. The CDR3 coding sequence is TGTGCCAGCAGTTTATTGGGACTAGCGGGAGGGCCTGAGCAGTTCTTC.

There are a few counts of this clone. The chain has TRBV28 and TRBJ2-3; the match to TRBD2 covers 8 bases. CDR1 MDHEN and CDR2 SYDVKM come from the germline V gene. CDR3 length equals 17 residues. The ends lost 5 bases at V and 2 bases at J; junction bases unmatched: 12. The CDR3 sequence is CASSRRGSGGFTDTQYF. The CDR3 DNA is TGTGCCAGCAGTCGCCGGGGGAGCGGGGGTTTCACAGATACGCAGTATTTT.

This clone was seen more than once but under ten times. V usage is TRBV7-9 and J usage is TRBJ1-4, with 7 bases lining up with TRBD1. After removal of 5 bases from V and 8 bases from J, the junction contained 5 bases not matched to a gene. This CDR3 spans 13 amino acids. CDR1 and CDR2 (germline): SEHNR, FQNEAQ (reference sequence). CDR3 nucleotide sequence: TGTGCCAGCAGCCGGGACAGTGACGAAAAACTGTTTTTT. Encoded protein: CASSRDSDEKLFF.

This chain uses TRBV4-3 with TRBJ2-7; TRBD1 agrees at 8 bases. The CDR3 contains 17 residues. Germline V gene sequence: CDR1 LGHNA, CDR2 YSLEER. After removal of 1 base from V and 3 bases from J, the junction contained 11 bases not matched to a gene. CDR3 amino acids: CASSQVRHGQGYYEQYV. The DNA of the CDR3 is TGCGCCAGCAGCCAAGTGCGCCATGGACAGGGTTACTACGAGCAGTACGTC.

The sample holds a few counts of this clone. V and J are TRBV18 and TRBJ2-6; D not resolved. Germline V lookup: CDR1 KGHSH, CDR2 LQKENI. V was clipped by 2 bases and J by 3 bases, with 14 bases between them. This CDR3 has 17 residues. The CDR3 DNA is TGTGCCAGCTCACCAGACGGTGGACCTAATGGGGCCAACGTCCTGACTTTC. This gives the protein CASSPDGGPNGANVLTF.

V is TRBV7-9 and J is TRBJ2-6; D is unclear. Germline CDR1 reads SEHNR; CDR2 reads FQNEAQ (reference sequence). This CDR3 spans 13 amino acids. Trimming removed 5 bases at V and 5 bases at J, with 7 bases between. The CDR3 sequence: CASSDERANVLTF. CDR3 coding DNA: TGTGCCAGCAGCGACGAGAGGGCCAACGTCCTGACTTTC.

This clone was counted between two and nine times. This chain connects TRBV7-2 to TRBJ1-6, with D perhaps matching TRBD1 (5 bases). Germline CDR1 reads SGHTA; CDR2 reads FQGNSA. The CDR3 is made up of 15 amino acids. Trimming removed 5 bases at V and 1 base at J, with 9 bases between. CDR3 in amino acids: CASSMGPSYNSPLHF. CDR3 sequence (DNA): TGTGCCAGCAGCATGGGACCATCCTATAATTCACCCCTCCACTTT.

This clone was found a few times. The junction departs from the called germline gene at one end, perhaps through a read error. The V and J genes are TRBV20-1 and TRBJ2-7; no clear D. CDR1 is DFQATT, CDR2 SNEGSKA, per germline (reference sequence). This CDR3 is built from 11 residues. This CDR3 reads CSARGSLELYF. In DNA, the CDR3 is TGCAGTGCTAGAGGAAGCCTAGAGCTGTACTTC.

The CDR3 nucleotides are TGTGCCAGCAATCCTAACGGGAGGGCGTACAATGAGCAGTTCTTC. Its translation is CASNPNGRAYNEQFF. The chain couples TRBV11-2 to TRBJ2-1; 8 bases are shared with TRBD2. Germline lookup yields CDR1 SGHAT and CDR2 FQNNGV. V dropped 7 bases and J dropped 4; count of bases not matched to a gene: 9. There are 15 residues in the CDR3.

The rearrangement uses TRBV7-9 and TRBJ2-1; D perhaps matches TRBD2 (6 bases). This CDR3 comprises 16 residues. V lost 5 bases to trimming and J lost 6 bases, with 20 bases between them. Germline CDR1 reads SEHNR; CDR2 reads FQNEAQ (reference sequence). The CDR3 reads CASSPETGAPFNEQFF. In nucleotides, the CDR3 is TGTGCCAGCAGCCCGGAGACGGGAGCGCCCTTCAATGAGCAGTTCTTC.

This sequence joins TRBV5-4 and TRBJ2-5; weak D call: TRBD2 (6 bases). The CDR3 runs to 16 residues. Trimming pared 3 bases from V and 4 bases from J, leaving 19 bases between. The germline CDR1 and CDR2 sequences are SGHNT and YYREEE (reference sequence). CDR3 sequence (DNA): TGTGCCAGCAGCTCCCGCGGGGCGGCTCTTGGAGAGACCCAGTACTTC. Encoded protein: CASSSRGAALGETQYF.

This clone was seen only a few times. The chain recombines TRBV4-3 with TRBJ1-2, with D perhaps matching TRBD1 (5 bases). CDR3 length equals 19 residues. Germline V CDR1 and CDR2: LGHNA, YSLEER. Trimming shortened V by 1 base and J by 1 base, and 22 bases separated the two germline ends. This CDR3 is CASSQGGRQAGFYNYGYTF. The DNA for the CDR3 is TGCGCCAGCAGCCAAGGGGGCCGGCAGGCTGGATTCTATAACTATGGCTACACCTTC.

The chain couples TRBV25-1 to TRBJ2-4, with 10 bases fitting TRBD1. Germline V gives CDR1 MGHDK, CDR2 SYGVNS. This CDR3 region has 15 residues. V lost 4 bases, J lost 7 bases, and 7 bases stayed unmatched. The DNA of the CDR3 is TGTGCCAGCAGTGGTGCCGGGACAGGGGCGAACATTCAGTACTTC. Translation gives CASSGAGTGANIQYF.

The chain combines TRBV6-1 with TRBJ2-5; D is unresolved. Germline V gene sequence: CDR1 MNHNS, CDR2 SASEGT. The CDR3 loop spans 16 amino acids. V gave up 2 bases and J gave up 4 bases, with 17 bases separating them. The CDR3 loop is CASSEFPGPGPETQYF. The CDR3 DNA reads TGTGCCAGCAGTGAATTTCCCGGCCCTGGGCCAGAGACCCAGTACTTC.

This clone showed up just a few times. The genes are TRBV29-1 and TRBJ2-1, with 9 bases lining up with TRBD1. Germline CDR1 is SQVTM and CDR2 is ANQGSEA. The CDR3 consists of 12 residues. Trimming removed 7 bases from V and 15 bases from J; junction bases left unmatched: 13. CDR3 bases: TGCAGCGCTGGAACAGGGGGCGTTGGGTCGTTCTTC. Translated: CSAGTGGVGSFF.